Following are 9 T cell receptor beta chains from one sample sequenced in a study of HIV-infected patients and healthy controls. TCRdb independently ran MiXCR on the 5' RACE reads; one entry per CDR3 protein. The data show 50,000 to 80,000 distinct CDR3 sequences, roughly 19% seen once. The sample comprised CD4+ T cells from blood. The origin of the receptors is a human donor in good health.

In this sample, this clonotype turned up a few times. This chain joins TRBV12-3 or TRBV12-4 and TRBJ1-3; the D is unclear. The CDR3 totals 14 residues. With 3 bases removed from V and 1 base from J, the gap between germline ends came to 7 bases. CDR3 region: CASSLWQSGNTIYF. The CDR3 coding sequence is TGTGCCAGCAGTTTGTGGCAGTCTGGAAACACCATATATTTT.

This clonotype was seen a few times. The chain has TRBV20-1 and TRBJ1-1; 7 bases line up with TRBD1. The CDR3 runs to 13 residues. Per the germline V gene, CDR1 is DFQATT and CDR2 is SNEGSKA (reference sequence). The J segment lost 3 bases and the V segment lost 6 bases, leaving 7 bases of the junction unmatched. The CDR3 region is CSAPDRLYTEAFF. The CDR3 DNA reads TGCAGTGCACCGGACAGGCTATACACTGAAGCTTTCTTT.

This clonotype was observed many times. This chain joins TRBV24-1 and TRBJ2-2, with 8 bases that match TRBD1. The CDR3 runs 15 residues. The V and J ends lost 3 bases and 4 bases, in that order; junction bases with no gene match: 3. Germline values: CDR1 KGHDR, CDR2 SFDVKD. CDR3 loop: CATSDTTGVTGELFF. The DNA for the CDR3 is TGTGCCACCAGTGATACGACAGGGGTCACCGGGGAGCTGTTTTTT.

This clonotype was picked up many times. The rearrangement joins TRBV4-1 to TRBJ2-7, with 8 bases identical to TRBD1. Germline CDR1 MGHRA, CDR2 YSYEKL. CDR3 size: 19 residues. V lost 0 bases, J lost 0 bases, and 13 bases stayed unmatched. In DNA form, the CDR3 reads TGCGCCAGCAGCCAAGATTTTGGCAGGGGGCGGCCGAGCTCCTACGAGCAGTACTTC. Its translation is CASSQDFGRGRPSSYEQYF.

The chain has TRBV12-3 or TRBV12-4 and TRBJ1-5, with 9 bases identical to TRBD1. The CDR3 spans 14 residues. V shed 5 bases, J shed 7 bases, and the junction held 6 bases outside the gene matches. Here the CDR3 reads CASSNRGRGQPQHF. For the CDR3, the DNA is TGTGCCAGCAGTAACAGGGGGCGAGGGCAGCCCCAGCATTTT.

Note on this clonotype: Compared with germline, one end of the junction differs, possibly owing to a read error. The chain joins TRBV7-3 to TRBJ2-3; perhaps D is TRBD1 or TRBD2 (6 bases each). This CDR3 has 13 amino acids. The germline V gene encodes CDR1 SGHTA and CDR2 FQGTGA. The CDR3 reads CASSLEIGGSPNF. CDR3 in DNA: TGTGCCAGCAGTCTAGAAATCGGGGGCAGCCCAAATTTT.

There are a few counts of this clonotype. V and J are TRBV2 and TRBJ1-2; a possible D gene is TRBD1 (5 bases). The CDR3 covers 12 residues. CDR1 is SNHLY, CDR2 FYNNEI, per germline. V was cut by 11 bases and J by 3 bases, with 13 bases left in between. CDR3: CAGLRGDYGYTF. As DNA, the CDR3 is TGTGCCGGATTGAGGGGCGACTATGGCTACACCTTC.

This clonotype has just a few counts. CDR3 sequence (DNA): TGTGCCAGCAGCGTGTCCGGCGCGGATAATTCACCCCTCCACTTT. As protein: CASSVSGADNSPLHF. The rearrangement uses TRBV12-3 or TRBV12-4 and TRBJ1-6, with D uncertain. Trimming pared 6 bases from V and 5 bases from J, leaving 14 bases between. The CDR3 length is 15 residues.

The chain couples TRBV7-2 to TRBJ1-3; 7 nucleotides align to TRBD1. V gave up 1 base and J gave up 3 bases; unmatched junction bases: 0. CDR3 length: 14 amino acids. Germline CDR1 SGHTA, CDR2 FQGNSA. CDR3 sequence: CASSLDRGGNTIYF. CDR3 sequence (DNA): TGTGCCAGCAGCTTAGACAGGGGTGGAAACACCATATATTTT.